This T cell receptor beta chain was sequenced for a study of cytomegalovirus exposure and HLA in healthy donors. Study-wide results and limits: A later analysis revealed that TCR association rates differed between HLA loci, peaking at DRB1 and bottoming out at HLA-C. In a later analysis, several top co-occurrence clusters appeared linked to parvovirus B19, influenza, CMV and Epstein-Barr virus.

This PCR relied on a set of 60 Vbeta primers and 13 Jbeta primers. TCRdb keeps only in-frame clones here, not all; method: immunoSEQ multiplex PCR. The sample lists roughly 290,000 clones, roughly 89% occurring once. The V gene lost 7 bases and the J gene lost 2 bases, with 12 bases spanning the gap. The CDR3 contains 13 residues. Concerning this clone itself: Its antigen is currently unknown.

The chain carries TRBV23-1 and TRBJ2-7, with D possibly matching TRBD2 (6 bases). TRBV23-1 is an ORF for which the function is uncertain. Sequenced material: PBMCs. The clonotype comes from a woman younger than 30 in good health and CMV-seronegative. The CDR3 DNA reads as TGCGCCAGCAAAGACCGGGAGCCCTACGAGCAGTACTTC. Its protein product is CASKDREPYEQYF.